This T cell receptor beta chain was found in a study of blood T cell repertoires in COVID-19. Study-wide context: The study drew acute and convalescent COVID-19 samples from the United States, Italy and Spain.

Original processing notes: Amplification with reference gene primers provided the estimates of nucleated cell counts. The assay was immunoSEQ multiplex PCR, and TCRdb's table has in-frame clones only and misses some. That table supplies the V and J calls and clone size; D and trimming were determined from the DNA. The table records some 200,000 clones, around four fifths of them present only once. The V and J ends lost 0 bases and 5 bases, in that order; junction bases with no gene match: 8. The CDR3 spans 16 residues. Germline CDR1 SGHRS, CDR2 YFSETQ. This chain uses TRBV5-1 with TRBJ2-5; TRBD1 agrees at 9 bases. The source material was peripheral blood. The receptor's source is a woman of 80 years or more with COVID-19, enrolled during active disease. The CDR3 region is CASSLVDRGLVETQYF. CDR3 DNA sequence: TGCGCCAGCAGCTTGGTAGACAGGGGGTTGGTCGAGACCCAGTACTTC. The variable domain in full, completed from reference TRBV5-1 and TRBJ2-5, reads KAGVTQTPRYLIKTRGQQVTLSCSPISGHRSVSWYQQTPGQGLQFLFEYFSETQRNKGNFPGRFSGRQFSNSRSEMNVSTLELGDSALYLCASSLVDRGLVETQYFGPGTRLLVL.